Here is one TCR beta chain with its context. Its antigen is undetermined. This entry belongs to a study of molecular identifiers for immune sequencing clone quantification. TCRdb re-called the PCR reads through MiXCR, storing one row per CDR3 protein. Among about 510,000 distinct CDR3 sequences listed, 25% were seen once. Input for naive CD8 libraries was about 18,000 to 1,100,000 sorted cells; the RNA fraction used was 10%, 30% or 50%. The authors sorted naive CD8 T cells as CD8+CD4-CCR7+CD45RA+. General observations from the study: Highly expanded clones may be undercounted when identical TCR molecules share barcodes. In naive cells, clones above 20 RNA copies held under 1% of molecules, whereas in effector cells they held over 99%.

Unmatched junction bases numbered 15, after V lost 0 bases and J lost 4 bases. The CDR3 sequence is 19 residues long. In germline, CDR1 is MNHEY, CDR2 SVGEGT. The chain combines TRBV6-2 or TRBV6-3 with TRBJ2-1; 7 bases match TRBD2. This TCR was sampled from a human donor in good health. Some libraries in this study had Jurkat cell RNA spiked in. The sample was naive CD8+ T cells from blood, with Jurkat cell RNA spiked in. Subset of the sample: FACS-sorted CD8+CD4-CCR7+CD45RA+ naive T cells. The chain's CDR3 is CASSYSPSGRVPQYNEQFF. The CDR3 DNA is TGTGCCAGCAGTTACTCGCCTAGCGGAAGGGTTCCTCAATACAATGAGCAGTTCTTC.